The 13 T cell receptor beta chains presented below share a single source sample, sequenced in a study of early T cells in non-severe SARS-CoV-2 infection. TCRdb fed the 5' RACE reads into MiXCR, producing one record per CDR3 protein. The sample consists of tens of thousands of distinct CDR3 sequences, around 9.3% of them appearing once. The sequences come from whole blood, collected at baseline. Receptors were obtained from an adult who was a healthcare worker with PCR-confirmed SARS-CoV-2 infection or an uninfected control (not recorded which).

CDR3: CSVAFLRGFTYEQYF. The CDR3 coding sequence is TGCAGCGTTGCCTTCTTACGGGGTTTCACCTACGAGCAGTACTTC. The chain is built from TRBV29-1 and TRBJ2-7; tentative D call: TRBD2 (5 bases). This CDR3 region has 15 residues. The germline CDR1 and CDR2 sequences are SQVTM and ANQGSEA. V lost 4 bases and J lost 2, with 18 bases in between.

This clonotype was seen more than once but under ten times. CDR3 loop: CASTSAGTGGKGQYF. The CDR3 coding sequence is TGTGCCAGCACCTCCGCCGGGACAGGGGGTAAGGGGCAGTACTTC. The V gene is TRBV12-3 or TRBV12-4, the J gene TRBJ2-7; 11 bases align to TRBD1. The CDR3 has 15 amino acids. V gave up 7 bases and J gave up 9 bases; unmatched junction bases: 14.

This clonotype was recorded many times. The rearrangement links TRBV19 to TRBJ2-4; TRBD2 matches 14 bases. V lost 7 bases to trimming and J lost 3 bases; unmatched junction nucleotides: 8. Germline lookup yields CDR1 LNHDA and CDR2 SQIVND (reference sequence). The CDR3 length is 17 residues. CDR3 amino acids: CASMGTSGSLVKNIQYF. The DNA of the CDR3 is TGTGCCAGTATGGGGACTAGCGGGAGTCTTGTCAAAAACATTCAGTACTTC.

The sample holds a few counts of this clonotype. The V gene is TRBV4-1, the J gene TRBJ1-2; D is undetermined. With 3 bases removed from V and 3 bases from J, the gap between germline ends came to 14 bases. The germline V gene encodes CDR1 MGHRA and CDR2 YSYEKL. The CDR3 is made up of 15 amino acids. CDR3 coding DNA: TGCGCCAGCAGCCAGGTTGGGAGAACTGACTATGGCTACACCTTC. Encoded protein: CASSQVGRTDYGYTF.

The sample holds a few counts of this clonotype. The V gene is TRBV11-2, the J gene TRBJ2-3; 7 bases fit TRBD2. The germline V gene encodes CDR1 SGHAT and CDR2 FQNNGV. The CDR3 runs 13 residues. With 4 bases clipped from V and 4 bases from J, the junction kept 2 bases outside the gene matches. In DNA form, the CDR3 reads TGTGCCAGCAGCTGGGCGGGGGCAGATACGCAGTATTTT. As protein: CASSWAGADTQYF.

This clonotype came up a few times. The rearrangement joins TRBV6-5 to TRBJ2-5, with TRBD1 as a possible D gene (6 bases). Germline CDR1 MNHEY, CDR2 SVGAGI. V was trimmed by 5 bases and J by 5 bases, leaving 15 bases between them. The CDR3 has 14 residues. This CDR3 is CASSSPTGWETQYF. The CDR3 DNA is TGTGCCAGCAGTAGTCCCACAGGGTGGGAGACCCAGTACTTC.

The CDR3 protein is CSARDQGEGKLFF. The CDR3 bases are TGCAGTGCTAGAGATCAAGGGGAGGGAAAACTGTTTTTT. The V call is TRBV20-1, the J call TRBJ1-4, with a tentative D call TRBD1 (5 bases). This CDR3 comprises 13 residues. V shed 0 bases and J shed 10 bases, with 12 bases lying between them. Germline V CDR1 and CDR2: DFQATT, SNEGSKA (reference sequence).

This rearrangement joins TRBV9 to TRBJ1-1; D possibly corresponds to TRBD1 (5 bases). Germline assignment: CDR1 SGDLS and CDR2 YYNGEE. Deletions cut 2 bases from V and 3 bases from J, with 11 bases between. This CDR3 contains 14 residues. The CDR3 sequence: CASSVGPSDTEAFF. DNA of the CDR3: TGTGCCAGCAGCGTGGGACCTTCGGACACTGAAGCTTTCTTT. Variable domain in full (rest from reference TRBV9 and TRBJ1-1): DSGVTQTPKHLITATGQRVTLRCSPRSGDLSVYWYQQSLDQGLQFLIQYYNGEERAKGNILERFSAQQFPDLHSELNLSSLELGDSALYFCASSVGPSDTEAFFGQGTRLTVV.

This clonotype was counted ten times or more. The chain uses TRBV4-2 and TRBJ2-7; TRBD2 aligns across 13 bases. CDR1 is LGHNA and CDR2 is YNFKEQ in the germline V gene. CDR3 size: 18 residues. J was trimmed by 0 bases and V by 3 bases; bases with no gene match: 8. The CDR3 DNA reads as TGTGCCAGCAGCCAGGATGGACTAGCGGGAGCCCTCTCCTACGAGCAGTACTTC. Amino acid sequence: CASSQDGLAGALSYEQYF.

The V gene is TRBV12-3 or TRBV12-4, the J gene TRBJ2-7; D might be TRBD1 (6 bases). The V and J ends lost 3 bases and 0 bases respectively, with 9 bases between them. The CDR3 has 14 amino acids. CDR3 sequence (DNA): TGTGCCAGCAGTTTTGAGGACAGCTCCTACGAGCAGTACTTC. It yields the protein CASSFEDSSYEQYF.

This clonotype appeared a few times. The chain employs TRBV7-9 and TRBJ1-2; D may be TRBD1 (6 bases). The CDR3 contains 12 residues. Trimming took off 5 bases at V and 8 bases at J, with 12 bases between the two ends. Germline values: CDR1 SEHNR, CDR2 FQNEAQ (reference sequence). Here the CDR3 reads CASSPPGHGYTF. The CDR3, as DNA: TGTGCCAGCAGCCCTCCGGGACACGGCTACACCTTC.

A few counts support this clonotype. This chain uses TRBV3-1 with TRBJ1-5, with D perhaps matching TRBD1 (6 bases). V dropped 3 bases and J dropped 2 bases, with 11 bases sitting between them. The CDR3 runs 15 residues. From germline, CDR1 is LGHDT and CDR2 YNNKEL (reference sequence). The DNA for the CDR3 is TGTGCCAGCAGCCACAACAGGGATGGCAATCAGCCCCAGCATTTT. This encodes CASSHNRDGNQPQHF.

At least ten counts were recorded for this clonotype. The CDR3 DNA is TGTGCTAGTGGTTTTGGATCGTCTCGAGATACGCAGTATTTT. Protein sequence: CASGFGSSRDTQYF. V is TRBV12-5 and J is TRBJ2-3; no firm D call. Trimming took off 3 bases at V and 5 bases at J, with 12 bases between the two ends. The CDR3 has 14 residues. Per the germline V gene, CDR1 is LGHNT and CDR2 is FRNRAP.